There are many counts of the clone carrying this TCR beta chain. Using RNA transcripts as the source, TCR beta CDR3 regions were amplified. A first-round RT-PCR of the TCR CDR3 used the HTBI primer set. TCRdb independently ran MiXCR on the multiplex PCR reads; one entry per CDR3 protein. The sample consists of 400,000 to 550,000 distinct CDR3 sequences, less than 25% of them appearing once. The sample comes from a study of T cells in Graves' hyperthyroidism and ophthalmopathy. The V segment lost 3 bases and the J segment 3 bases; nucleotides outside the gene matches: 4. The germline V gene has CDR1 DFQATT and CDR2 SNEGSKA (reference sequence). CDR3 size: 13 residues.

The source material was blood. V and J are TRBV20-1 and TRBJ2-5; 7 bases map to TRBD2. This TCR was sampled from a woman in her twenties or thirties with Graves' ophthalmopathy. The CDR3 nucleotides read TGCAGTGCTAGTGTTCGGGGGGAAGAGACCCAGTACTTC. Translation gives CSASVRGEETQYF.